This T cell receptor (beta chain) was identified during a study of metastatic and nonmetastatic thyroid tumors. Until they underwent thyroid surgery, no patient had received any treatment. TCRdb reanalyzed the PCR reads via MiXCR. The data show fewer than 15,000 clones, with around 30% seen just once and roughly 11% held by the top ten. On this clone itself: Its antigen is undetermined.

Broader study findings: Malignant thyroid tumors reportedly had TCR beta diversity that was significantly higher than in benign nodules, in blood and tumor.

Sequenced input: tumor tissue. This clonotype originated in a female donor with papillary thyroid cancer or a benign thyroid nodule (not recorded which). Some clones in this sample may be carry-over from other donors' samples.

This CDR3 reads CASSPHPGQYEQYF. The DNA for the CDR3 is TGCGCCAGCAGCCCCCATCCGGGCCAGTACGAGCAGTACTTC. The chain carries TRBV5-1 and TRBJ2-7; D is unclear. From germline, CDR1 is SGHRS and CDR2 YFSETQ. CDR3 length: 14 amino acids. The V and J ends lost 4 bases and 4 bases respectively, with 15 bases between them. The whole variable domain, filled in from reference TRBV5-1 and TRBJ2-7, reads KAGVTQTPRYLIKTRGQQVTLSCSPISGHRSVSWYQQTPGQGLQFLFEYFSETQRNKGNFPGRFSGRQFSNSRSEMNVSTLELGDSALYLCASSPHPGQYEQYFGPGTRLTVT.